This T cell receptor beta chain originates from a study of response to subunit inactivated influenza vaccine. Study results and caveats: A suggestion made by the authors is that each seasonal influenza vaccination recruits few new T cells.

Germline loops: CDR1 SGDLS, CDR2 YYNGEE. V shed 4 bases and J 6 bases; nucleotides not matched to a gene: 11. The CDR3 contains 16 residues. This clonotype was detected a few times. Its antigen is unknown. TCRdb processed the RT-PCR reads anew with MiXCR; each CDR3 protein has one entry. The table includes about 700,000 distinct CDR3 sequences, approximately 13% detected once. The chain combines TRBV9 with TRBJ2-7; 12 bases are shared with TRBD1. The sample here was PBMCs from blood, taken less than 15 days before vaccination. This clonotype originated in a man aged 50-60 years who received an inactivated influenza vaccine. Here the CDR3 DNA reads TGTGCCAGCAGCCGAGGGCCCGGGACAGGGGGCGGCGAGCAGTACTTC. Translating it yields CASSRGPGTGGGEQYF.